This TCR beta chain was recorded in a study of T cell changes during pregnancy in multiple sclerosis. The data were produced by immunoSEQ multiplex PCR, yet TCRdb's version contains in-frame clones alone and is incomplete. The sample consists of under 60,000 clones, about 90% of them appearing once. V shed 8 bases and J 4 bases; nucleotides not matched to a gene: 6. CDR3 length: 14 residues. In germline, CDR1 is MNHNS, CDR2 SASEGT. The source material was CD4+ T cells from peripheral blood mononuclear cells, sampled after pregnancy. The clonotype comes from a female donor with multiple sclerosis, enrolled in a pregnancy study. V and J are TRBV6-1 and TRBJ2-3, with 10 bases lining up with TRBD2. CDR3 bases: TGTGCCAGCGAAGCGGGAGGGGACGCAGATACGCAGTATTTT. It codes for CASEAGGDADTQYF.